Listed below are T cell receptor beta chains from one sample, sequenced in a study of shared clonotypes between healthy human individuals. The method was immunoSEQ multiplex PCR; TCRdb's version includes in-frame clones alone and lacks a portion of them. The top ten hold approximately 0.37% of the sample, which has some 2.4 million clones, roughly 93% seen once. The material sequenced was naive CD4+ T cells from PBMCs. The receptor set was obtained from a man aged 18 to 29 in good health. Some clones in this sample may be carry-over from other donors' samples. Each CDR3 is given with its conserved first and last residue. Fields, in order: clone size, V gene, J gene, D gene, CDR3 protein, CDR3 DNA. A D gene is named only where the DNA matches it firmly. The size entry is marked missing in some rows and otherwise reads once, few, many or a size class.

>-|TRBV7-3|TRBJ2-2|-
CASSFGEHTGELFF
TGTGCCAGCAGCTTCGGAGAGCACACCGGGGAGCTGTTTTTT
>-|TRBV10-3|TRBJ1-2|-
CAISGGTEGAYGYTF
TGTGCCATCAGTGGGGGAACGGAGGGAGCCTATGGCTACACCTTC
>-|TRBV9|TRBJ1-3|-
CASSGRQASGNTIYF
TGTGCCAGCAGCGGCCGACAGGCCTCTGGAAACACCATATATTTT
>-|TRBV2|TRBJ2-5|-
CASRLEKETQYF
TGTGCCAGCAGGCTGGAGAAAGAGACCCAGTACTTC
>-|TRBV5-1|TRBJ2-3|TRBD2
CASSLAGTSGYTDTQYF
TGCGCCAGCAGCTTGGCCGGGACTAGCGGATACACAGATACGCAGTATTTT
>-|TRBV11-3|TRBJ2-5|TRBD1
CASGTGETQYF
TGTGCCAGCGGGACAGGAGAGACCCAGTACTTC
>-|TRBV4-1|TRBJ2-1|-
CASSPGLNSYNEQFF
TGCGCCAGCAGCCCCGGACTAAACTCCTACAATGAGCAGTTCTTC
>-|TRBV10-3|TRBJ2-7|-
CAISELGGLDEQYF
TGTGCCATCAGTGAGCTTGGGGGTTTGGACGAGCAGTACTTC
>-|TRBV30|TRBJ2-4|-
CAWNNYTAKNIQYF
TGTGCCTGGAATAATTATACGGCCAAAAACATTCAGTACTTC
>once|TRBV27|TRBJ2-5|-
CASSLNRVQETQYF
TGTGCCAGCAGTTTGAACAGGGTCCAAGAGACCCAGTACTTC